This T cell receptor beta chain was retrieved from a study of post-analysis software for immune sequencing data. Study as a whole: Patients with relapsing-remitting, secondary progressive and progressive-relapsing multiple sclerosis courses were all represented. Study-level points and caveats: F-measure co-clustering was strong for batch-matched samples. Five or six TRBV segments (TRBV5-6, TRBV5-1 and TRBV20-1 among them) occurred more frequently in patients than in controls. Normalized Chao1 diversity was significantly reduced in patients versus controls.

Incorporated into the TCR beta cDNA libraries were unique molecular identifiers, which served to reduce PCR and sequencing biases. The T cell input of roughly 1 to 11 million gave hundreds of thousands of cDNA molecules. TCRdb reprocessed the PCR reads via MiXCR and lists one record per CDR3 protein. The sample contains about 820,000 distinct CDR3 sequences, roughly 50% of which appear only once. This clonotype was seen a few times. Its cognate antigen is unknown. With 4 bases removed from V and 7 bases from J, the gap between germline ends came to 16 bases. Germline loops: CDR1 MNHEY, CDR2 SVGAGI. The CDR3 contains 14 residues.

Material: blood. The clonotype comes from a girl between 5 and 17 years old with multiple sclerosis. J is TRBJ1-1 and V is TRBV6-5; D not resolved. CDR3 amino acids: CASSFDTLRSEAFF. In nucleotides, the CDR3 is TGTGCCAGCAGTTTCGACACCCTCAGGAGTGAAGCTTTCTTT.